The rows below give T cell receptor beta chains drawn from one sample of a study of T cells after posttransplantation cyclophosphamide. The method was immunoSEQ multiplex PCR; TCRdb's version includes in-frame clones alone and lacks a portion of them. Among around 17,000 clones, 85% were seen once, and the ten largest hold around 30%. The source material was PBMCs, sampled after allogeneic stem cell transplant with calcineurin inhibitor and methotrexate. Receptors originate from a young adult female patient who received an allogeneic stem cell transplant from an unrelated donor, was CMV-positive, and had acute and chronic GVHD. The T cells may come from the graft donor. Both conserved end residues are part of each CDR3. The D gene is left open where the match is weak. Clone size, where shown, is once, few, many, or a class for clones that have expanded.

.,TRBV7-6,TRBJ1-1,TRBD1,TGTGCCAGCAGCTCTCCACGAGGGACAGGGGGGAACACTGAAGCTTTCTTT,CASSSPRGTGGNTEAFF
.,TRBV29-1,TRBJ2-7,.,TGCAGCGTTGAAGACGGGAGGACAGCAGATTCCTACGAGCAGTACTTC,CSVEDGRTADSYEQYF
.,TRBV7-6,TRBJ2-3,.,TGTGCCAGCAGCTTAGACAGCGGGCGCACAGATACGCAGTATTTT,CASSLDSGRTDTQYF
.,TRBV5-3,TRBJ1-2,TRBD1,TGTGCCAGAAGTCCGGACAGGGAATATGGCTACACCTTC,CARSPDREYGYTF
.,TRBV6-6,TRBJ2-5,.,TGTGCCAGCAGCGCCCAGGAGACCCAGTACTTC,CASSAQETQYF
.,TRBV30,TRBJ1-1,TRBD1,TGTGCCTGGAGCCGGACAGGGGAGGGTGAAGCTTTCTTT,CAWSRTGEGEAFF
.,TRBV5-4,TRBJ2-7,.,TGTGCCAGCAGCCCGGAGGGCCGCTTCTACGAGCAGTACTTC,CASSPEGRFYEQYF
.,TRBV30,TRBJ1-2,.,TGTGCCTGGAGTGACCCTTCGGACAGTAACTATGGCTACACCTTC,CAWSDPSDSNYGYTF
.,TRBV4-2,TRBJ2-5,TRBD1,TGTGCCAGCAGCCCCTTACAGGGGTTAGAGACCCAGTACTTC,CASSPLQGLETQYF
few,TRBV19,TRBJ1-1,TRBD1,TGTGCCAGTAGTATGGGGACAGGGCTGAACACTGAAGCTTTCTTT,CASSMGTGLNTEAFF
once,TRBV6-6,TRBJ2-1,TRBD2,TGTGCCAGCAGGGGGATGGGACTAGCGGGAAGCAATGAGCAGTTCTTC,CASRGMGLAGSNEQFF
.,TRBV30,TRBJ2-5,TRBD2,TGTGCCTGGACGGCTAGCGGGAGCCCGCAAGAGACCCAGTACTTC,CAWTASGSPQETQYF
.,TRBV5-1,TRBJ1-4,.,TGCGCCAGCAGCCCCCGGCAGGGCGCATATGCAACTAATGAAAAGCTGTTTTTT,CASSPRQGAYATNEKLFF
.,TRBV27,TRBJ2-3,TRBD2,TGTGCCAGCTGCCGACTAGCGGGAGAAGATACGCAGTATTTT,CASCRLAGEDTQYF
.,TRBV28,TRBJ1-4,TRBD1,TGTGCCAGCAGTGTTACTTGGGACAGCCTTAATGAAAAACTGTTTTTT,CASSVTWDSLNEKLFF
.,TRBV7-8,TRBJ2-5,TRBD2,TGTGCCAGCAGTCCTACGGCTAGCGGGAGAGGTGGAGGGTTAGAGACCCAGTACTTC,CASSPTASGRGGGLETQYF
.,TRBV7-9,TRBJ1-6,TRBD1,TGTGCCAGCAGCTTCCCGCAGTCGGGACAGGGTTCCTCACCCCTCCACTTT,CASSFPQSGQGSSPLHF
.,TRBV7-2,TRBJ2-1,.,TGTGCCAGCAGCCCCAGGGTGTCGGTTGGTAATGAGCAGTTCTTC,CASSPRVSVGNEQFF
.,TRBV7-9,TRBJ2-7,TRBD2,TGTGCCAGCAGCCTCTCTACTAGCGTGAGCTCCTACGAGCAGTACTTC,CASSLSTSVSSYEQYF
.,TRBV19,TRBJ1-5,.,TGTGCCAGTAGTATCCCCTTCTCCATCGGACACCTGCCCCAGCATTTT,CASSIPFSIGHLPQHF
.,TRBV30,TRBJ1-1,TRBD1,TGTGCCAGATGGACAGGGGATTGGACTGAAGCTTTCTTT,CARWTGDWTEAFF
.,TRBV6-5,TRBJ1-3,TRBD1,TGTGCCAGCAGGAAGGGGGCCTTGGGAAACACCATATATTTT,CASRKGALGNTIYF
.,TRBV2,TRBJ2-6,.,TGTGCCAGCAGTGAATGGACATCTGGGGCCAACGTCCTGACTTTC,CASSEWTSGANVLTF
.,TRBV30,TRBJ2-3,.,TGTGCCTGGAAAACTACCTACGGGGCAGATACGCAGTATTTT,CAWKTTYGADTQYF
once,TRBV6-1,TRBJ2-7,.,TGTGCCAGCAGTGACAGGGTCGACGAGCAGTACTTC,CASSDRVDEQYF
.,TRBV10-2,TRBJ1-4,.,TGCGCCAGCAGTGACAGGTCGCGAGAAAAACTGTTTTTT,CASSDRSREKLFF
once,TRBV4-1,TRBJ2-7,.,TGCGCCAGCAGCCGCGCCGCGGGGCTTGAAGAGCAGTACTTC,CASSRAAGLEEQYF
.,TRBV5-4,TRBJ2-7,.,TGTGCCAGCAGCGCAGGGGGGATGTACTACGAGCAGTACTTC,CASSAGGMYYEQYF
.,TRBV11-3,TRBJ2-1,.,TGTGCCAGCAGCTTAAGGGCGGGGTCCTACAATGAGCAGTTCTTC,CASSLRAGSYNEQFF
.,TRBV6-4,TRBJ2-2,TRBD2,TGTGCCATCCTAGCGGGAGGGACCGGGGAGCTGTTTTTT,CAILAGGTGELFF
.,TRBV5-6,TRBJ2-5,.,TGTGCCAGCAGCTTGGCCGGGGAGAGCCAAGAGACCCAGTACTTC,CASSLAGESQETQYF
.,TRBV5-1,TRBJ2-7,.,TGCGCCAGCAGCTTGACGGCAGGGGGAGGCTACGAGCAGTACTTC,CASSLTAGGGYEQYF
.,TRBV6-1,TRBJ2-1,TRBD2,TGTGCCAGCAGGCGCCTAGCGGGGGACTACAATGAGCAGTTCTTC,CASRRLAGDYNEQFF
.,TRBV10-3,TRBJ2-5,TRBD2,TGTGCCATCGCCCTGGCGGGGGACCAAGAGACCCAGTACTTC,CAIALAGDQETQYF
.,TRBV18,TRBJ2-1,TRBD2,TGTGCCAGCTCGTCAGGTAGCGGGAGAAGAGACAATGAGCAGTTCTTC,CASSSGSGRRDNEQFF
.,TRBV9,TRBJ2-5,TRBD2,TGTGCCAGCAGCAGGGGGCGGGGGGGCGCGGAGACCCAGTACTTC,CASSRGRGGAETQYF
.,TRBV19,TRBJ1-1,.,TGTGCCAGTAGTATACCAAGGGGGAGTCTGGGGAACACTGAAGCTTTCTTT,CASSIPRGSLGNTEAFF